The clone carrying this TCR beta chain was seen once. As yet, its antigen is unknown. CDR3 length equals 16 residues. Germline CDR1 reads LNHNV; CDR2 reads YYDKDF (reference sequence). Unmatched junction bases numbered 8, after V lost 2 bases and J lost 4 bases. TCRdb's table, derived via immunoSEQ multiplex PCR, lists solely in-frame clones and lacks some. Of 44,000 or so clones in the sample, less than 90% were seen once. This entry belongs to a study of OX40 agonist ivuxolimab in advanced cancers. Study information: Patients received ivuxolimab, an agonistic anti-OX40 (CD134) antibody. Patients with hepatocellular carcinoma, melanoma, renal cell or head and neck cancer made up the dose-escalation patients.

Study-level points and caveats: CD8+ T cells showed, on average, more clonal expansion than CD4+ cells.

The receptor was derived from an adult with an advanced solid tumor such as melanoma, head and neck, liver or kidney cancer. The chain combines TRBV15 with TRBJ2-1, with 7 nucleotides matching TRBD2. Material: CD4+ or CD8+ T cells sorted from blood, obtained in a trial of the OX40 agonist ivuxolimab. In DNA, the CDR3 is TGTGCCACCAGCAGACAAGCGGGAAGGGAATACAATGAGCAGTTCTTC. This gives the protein CATSRQAGREYNEQFF.